These T cell receptor beta chains were read from a single sample in a study of cytomegalovirus exposure and HLA in healthy donors. This table comes from immunoSEQ multiplex PCR, and its TCRdb copy is limited to in-frame clones, with some not included. Of some 120,000 clones detected, 80% to 90% appear once; the ten largest clones hold less than 1.5%. The sequenced sample consisted of PBMCs. The receptors come from a woman between 18 and 29 years old in good health and CMV-seronegative. Each CDR3 is given with its conserved first and last residue. D genes are given only for firm matches. Not every row has a clone size; where given, it reads once, few, many or a size class.

abundance	j_gene	d_gene	v_gene	len	CDR3aa	CDR3nt
once	TRBJ1-5	TRBD1	TRBV27	16	CASSLLGTGSNQPQHF	TGTGCCAGCAGTTTATTGGGGACAGGGTCCAATCAGCCCCAGCATTTT
.	TRBJ2-5	.	TRBV27	14	CASSFGAIRETQYF	TGTGCCAGCAGTTTTGGGGCAATCCGAGAGACCCAGTACTTC
.	TRBJ2-1	.	TRBV6-1	16	CASSELSSSYYNEQFF	TGTGCCAGCAGTGAATTGTCTAGCTCTTACTACAATGAGCAGTTCTTC
once	TRBJ1-5	TRBD1	TRBV19	15	CASSSYGDSNQPQHF	TGTGCCAGTAGTTCGTATGGGGACAGTAATCAGCCCCAGCATTTT
few	TRBJ1-5	.	TRBV27	14	CASSWQGGNQPQHF	TGTGCCAGCAGTTGGCAGGGTGGCAATCAGCCCCAGCATTTT
.	TRBJ2-1	TRBD1	TRBV6-5	15	CATTWGTGDYNEQFF	TGTGCCACCACCTGGGGGACAGGGGATTACAATGAGCAGTTCTTC
.	TRBJ1-1	.	TRBV6-5	16	CASSYDRDLQGTEAFF	TGTGCCAGCAGTTACGACCGTGACTTGCAAGGCACTGAAGCTTTCTTT
.	TRBJ2-1	TRBD1	TRBV27	17	CASQALRGTGSGYEQFF	TGTGCCAGCCAAGCCCTCCGGGGGACAGGGTCGGGGTATGAGCAGTTCTTC
.	TRBJ2-7	.	TRBV27	13	CASSFPGSYEQYF	TGTGCCAGCAGTTTTCCGGGTTCCTACGAGCAGTACTTC
.	TRBJ2-1	TRBD2	TRBV16	17	CASSPVHTGGDYNEQFF	TGTGCCAGCAGCCCTGTACACACGGGAGGGGACTACAATGAGCAGTTCTTC
.	TRBJ2-5	.	TRBV14	16	CASSGNSGDNRETQYF	TGTGCCAGCAGTGGGAATAGCGGAGATAACAGGGAGACCCAGTACTTC
.	TRBJ1-4	TRBD1	TRBV30	14	CAWSMTGGDEKLFF	TGTGCCTGGAGTATGACAGGGGGTGATGAAAAACTGTTTTTT